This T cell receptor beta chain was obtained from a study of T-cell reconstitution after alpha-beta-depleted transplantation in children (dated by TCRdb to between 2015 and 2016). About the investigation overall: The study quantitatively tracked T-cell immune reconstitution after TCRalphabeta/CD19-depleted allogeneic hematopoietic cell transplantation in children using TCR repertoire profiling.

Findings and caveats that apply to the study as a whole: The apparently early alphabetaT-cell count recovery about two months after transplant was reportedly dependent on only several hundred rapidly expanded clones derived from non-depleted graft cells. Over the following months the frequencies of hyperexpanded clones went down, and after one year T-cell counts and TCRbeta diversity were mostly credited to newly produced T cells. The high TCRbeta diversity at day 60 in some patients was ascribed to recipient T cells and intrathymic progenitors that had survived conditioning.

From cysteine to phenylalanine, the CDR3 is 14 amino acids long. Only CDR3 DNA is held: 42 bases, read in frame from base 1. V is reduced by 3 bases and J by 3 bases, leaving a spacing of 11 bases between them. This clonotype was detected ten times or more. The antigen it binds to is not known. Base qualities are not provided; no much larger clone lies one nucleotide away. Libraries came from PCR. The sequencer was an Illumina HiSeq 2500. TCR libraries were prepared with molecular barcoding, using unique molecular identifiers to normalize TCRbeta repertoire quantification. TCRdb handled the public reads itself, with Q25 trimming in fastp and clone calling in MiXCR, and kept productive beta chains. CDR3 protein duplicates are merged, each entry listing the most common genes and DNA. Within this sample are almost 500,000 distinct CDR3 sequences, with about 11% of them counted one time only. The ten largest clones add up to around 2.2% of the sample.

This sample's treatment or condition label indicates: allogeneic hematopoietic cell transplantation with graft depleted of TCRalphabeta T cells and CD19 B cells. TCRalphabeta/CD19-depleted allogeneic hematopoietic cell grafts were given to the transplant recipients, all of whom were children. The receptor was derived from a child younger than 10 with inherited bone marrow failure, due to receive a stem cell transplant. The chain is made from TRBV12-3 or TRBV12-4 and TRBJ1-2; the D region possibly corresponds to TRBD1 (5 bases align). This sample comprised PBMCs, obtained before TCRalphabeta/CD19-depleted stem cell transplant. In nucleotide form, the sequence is TGTGCCAGCAGTTTTGACAGTCCGTACTATGGCTACACCTTC. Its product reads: CASSFDSPYYGYTF.